A selection of T cell receptor beta chains follows, all from one sample in a study of control samples from healthy donors and cancer patients. Produced via immunoSEQ multiplex PCR; TCRdb's table is partial and in-frame only. The table shows some 150,000 clones, with roughly 92% occurring only once. The sequencing sample was made of blood. These TCRs come from a man aged 45 to 65 in good health. Each CDR3 is given with its conserved first and last residue. The order of the fields is CDR3 DNA, CDR3 protein, clone size, V gene, J gene, D gene. The D gene is left open where the match is weak. Not every row has a clone size; where given, it reads once, few, many or a size class.

cdr3_nt: TGTGCCAGCAGCTTAGGGGGAACGGTGGGCTACGAGCAGTACTTC
cdr3_aa: CASSLGGTVGYEQYF
clone_size: .
v_call: TRBV11-2
j_call: TRBJ2-7
d_call: .

cdr3_nt: TGTGCCACCAGCAGAGGCCGGGACAGAAGGGGGTACTGGAATCAGCCCCAGCATTTT
cdr3_aa: CATSRGRDRRGYWNQPQHF
clone_size: .
v_call: TRBV15
j_call: TRBJ1-5
d_call: TRBD1

cdr3_nt: TGTGCCTGGAGCGCCTTGAGGGGGGATACGCAGTATTTT
cdr3_aa: CAWSALRGDTQYF
clone_size: .
v_call: TRBV30
j_call: TRBJ2-3
d_call: .

cdr3_nt: TGCGCCAGCAGCTTGGAGGGTAGCAGGCTAGAGACCCAGTACTTC
cdr3_aa: CASSLEGSRLETQYF
clone_size: .
v_call: TRBV5-1
j_call: TRBJ2-5
d_call: .

cdr3_nt: TGTGCCAGCAGCCGAAGGTGGGACAGGGGTCAAATCCTCCGCTCCTACGAGCAGTACTTC
cdr3_aa: CASSRRWDRGQILRSYEQYF
clone_size: .
v_call: TRBV7-3
j_call: TRBJ2-7
d_call: TRBD1

cdr3_nt: TGTGCCAGCAGTCCGGACATGAGCACTGAAGCTTTCTTT
cdr3_aa: CASSPDMSTEAFF
clone_size: .
v_call: TRBV2
j_call: TRBJ1-1
d_call: .

cdr3_nt: TGTGCCAGCAGCGTAGTGAGTGGGAGAACAGGCGGGGAGCTGTTTTTT
cdr3_aa: CASSVVSGRTGGELFF
clone_size: .
v_call: TRBV9
j_call: TRBJ2-2
d_call: .

cdr3_nt: TGTGCCAGCAGCTTAGGTGGGACGGTGAACACTGAAGCTTTCTTT
cdr3_aa: CASSLGGTVNTEAFF
clone_size: .
v_call: TRBV7-8
j_call: TRBJ1-1
d_call: .

cdr3_nt: TGCAGCGTTGAATCTTCCGCAGGGCGGAACGAGCAGTACTTC
cdr3_aa: CSVESSAGRNEQYF
clone_size: .
v_call: TRBV29-1
j_call: TRBJ2-7
d_call: .

cdr3_nt: TGTGCCAGCAGCTTCGACAGGGACGATGGCTACACCTTC
cdr3_aa: CASSFDRDDGYTF
clone_size: once
v_call: TRBV9
j_call: TRBJ1-2
d_call: TRBD1

cdr3_nt: TGTGCCAGCAGCCGGCCCCCTACTAGCGGGAGGGCCAGGGAGCAGTTCTTC
cdr3_aa: CASSRPPTSGRAREQFF
clone_size: .
v_call: TRBV3-1/TRBV3-2
j_call: TRBJ2-1
d_call: TRBD2

cdr3_nt: TGTGCCAGCAGTGCCGTCGGACGGTCCACGGCAGATACGCAGTATTTT
cdr3_aa: CASSAVGRSTADTQYF
clone_size: .
v_call: TRBV27
j_call: TRBJ2-3
d_call: .

cdr3_nt: TGTGCCAGCAGTTCCACGGGACTAGCCCAAGAGACCCAGTACTTC
cdr3_aa: CASSSTGLAQETQYF
clone_size: .
v_call: TRBV28
j_call: TRBJ2-5
d_call: TRBD2

cdr3_nt: TGTGCCAGCAGCCTGGGGGTGACCGGGGAGCTGTTTTTT
cdr3_aa: CASSLGVTGELFF
clone_size: .
v_call: TRBV3-1/TRBV3-2
j_call: TRBJ2-2
d_call: .

cdr3_nt: TGTGCCAGTAGTGGGGCTCGGGGAACACAAGAGACCCAGTACTTC
cdr3_aa: CASSGARGTQETQYF
clone_size: .
v_call: TRBV19
j_call: TRBJ2-5
d_call: .

cdr3_nt: TGTGCCAGCAGTCAGGGAAACTATGGCTACACCTTC
cdr3_aa: CASSQGNYGYTF
clone_size: .
v_call: TRBV6-6
j_call: TRBJ1-2
d_call: .

cdr3_nt: TGTGCCTGGAATGTACACCTCACAGATACGCAGTATTTT
cdr3_aa: CAWNVHLTDTQYF
clone_size: .
v_call: TRBV30
j_call: TRBJ2-3
d_call: .

cdr3_nt: TGTGCTAGCAGCTTAGGGACGGGCTCTGGAAACACCATATATTTT
cdr3_aa: CASSLGTGSGNTIYF
clone_size: .
v_call: TRBV7-7
j_call: TRBJ1-3
d_call: .

cdr3_nt: TGTGCCAGCCGGACAGGGACAGGAAACACCATATATTTT
cdr3_aa: CASRTGTGNTIYF
clone_size: once
v_call: TRBV12-3/TRBV12-4
j_call: TRBJ1-3
d_call: TRBD1

cdr3_nt: TGTGCCACCAGTGATCGGACAGGGGCCGGGGCCAACGTCCTGACTTTC
cdr3_aa: CATSDRTGAGANVLTF
clone_size: few
v_call: TRBV24-1
j_call: TRBJ2-6
d_call: TRBD1